The table lists the clone carrying this T cell receptor (beta chain) with a few counts. Antigen unknown. The sample is drawn from a study of vaccination and CD4 T cells after COVID-19. Described treatment: roughly 10-day PBMC culture with coronavirus spike peptide pools or control peptides (ViraFEST assay). Alongside around 10 IU/ml IL-2 and around 10 ug/ml peptide pools, PBMCs were cultured at some 2 million per well. Once cultured less than 13 days, CD4+ T cells underwent isolation by negative selection. The trim removed 4 bases at V and 8 bases at J, leaving 6 bases unmatched. This CDR3 comprises 15 residues. The germline CDR1 and CDR2 sequences are LGHNA and YSLEER. The Oncomine TCR Beta short-read assay generated sequence data from the DNA of cultured CD4+ T cells. One entry per CDR3 protein, called by TCRdb with MiXCR from the PCR reads. Of around 10,000 distinct CDR3 sequences listed, 29% were seen once; the top ten hold 23%.

The source of this sequence is a human donor with COVID-19. V and J are TRBV4-3 and TRBJ1-4; 11 bases map to TRBD1. Sequencing input: cultured CD4+ T cells from blood. CDR3 in DNA: TGCGCCAGCAGCCTATCCGGGACAGGGGGGGAAAAACTGTTTTTT. The encoded protein is CASSLSGTGGEKLFF.